A single sample is the source of the 26 T cell receptor beta chains below, sequenced in a study of cytomegalovirus exposure and HLA in healthy donors. Amplification used 60 Vbeta primers and 13 Jbeta primers. Measured with immunoSEQ multiplex PCR; TCRdb has only the in-frame clones, and not every one. The profile covers around 200,000 clones, with roughly 90% appearing a single time and 1% taken by the ten largest. Specimen: PBMCs. The source is a woman aged 18-29 years in good health and CMV-seronegative.

V and J are TRBV6-5 and TRBJ2-1, with 7 bases aligning to TRBD1. This CDR3 comprises 15 residues. Per the germline V gene, CDR1 is MNHEY and CDR2 is SVGAGI. V shed 5 bases and J 0 bases; nucleotides not matched to a gene: 4. The CDR3 nucleotides are TGTGCCAGCAGTCGGGACAGAGCCTCCTACAATGAGCAGTTCTTC. It yields the protein CASSRDRASYNEQFF.

The chain links TRBV19 to TRBJ2-5, with D possibly matching TRBD2 (6 bases). V was shortened by 5 bases and J by 5 bases, with 12 bases between the two germline ends. CDR3 size: 13 residues. From germline, CDR1 is LNHDA and CDR2 SQIVND (reference sequence). The CDR3 spells CASSEQAGETQYF. CDR3 bases: TGTGCCAGTAGTGAACAGGCGGGGGAGACCCAGTACTTC.

This sequence joins TRBV11-2 and TRBJ2-1; TRBD2 agrees at 10 bases. CDR3 size: 17 residues. V lost 0 bases and J lost 6; bases outside the gene matches: 8. Germline V lookup: CDR1 SGHAT, CDR2 FQNNGV. CDR3: CASSLDLKREGLNEQFF. The CDR3 DNA reads as TGTGCCAGCAGCTTAGATTTGAAGCGGGAGGGGCTCAATGAGCAGTTCTTC. Together with reference TRBV11-2 and TRBJ2-1, the CDR3 gives the full variable domain: EAGVAQSPRYKIIEKRQSVAFWCNPISGHATLYWYQQILGQGPKLLIQFQNNGVVDDSQLPKDRFSAERLKGVDSTLKIQPAKLEDSAVYLCASSLDLKREGLNEQFFGPGTRLTVL.

The rearrangement links TRBV7-9 to TRBJ2-5; the D gene is possibly TRBD1 (6 bases). CDR1 and CDR2 from the germline V gene are SEHNR and FQNEAQ (reference sequence). The CDR3 spans 15 residues. V shed 5 bases and J shed 4 bases, with 17 bases lying between them. The CDR3 sequence: CASSLPRGQPETQYF. The CDR3 DNA reads TGTGCCAGCAGCCTACCCAGAGGACAGCCAGAGACCCAGTACTTC. The entire variable domain, with the rest obtained from reference TRBV7-9 and TRBJ2-5, is as follows: DTGVSQNPRHKITKRGQNVTFRCDPISEHNRLYWYRQTLGQGPEFLTYFQNEAQLEKSRLLSDRFSAERPKGSFSTLEIQRTEQGDSAMYLCASSLPRGQPETQYFGPGTRLLVL.

The chain joins TRBV5-1 to TRBJ1-6; D unresolved. There are 14 residues in the CDR3. Trimming stripped 0 bases from V and 10 bases from J, with 11 bases between. Per the germline V gene, CDR1 is SGHRS and CDR2 is YFSETQ. CDR3: CASSLEVAGSPLHF. DNA for the CDR3: TGCGCCAGCAGCTTGGAGGTAGCCGGGTCACCCCTCCACTTT. The full variable domain, its missing parts supplied by reference TRBV5-1 and TRBJ1-6, is KAGVTQTPRYLIKTRGQQVTLSCSPISGHRSVSWYQQTPGQGLQFLFEYFSETQRNKGNFPGRFSGRQFSNSRSEMNVSTLELGDSALYLCASSLEVAGSPLHFGNGTRLTVT.

This clone was counted a single time. The chain uses TRBV30 and TRBJ1-2; D may be TRBD1 (5 bases). CDR1 GTSNPN and CDR2 SVGIG come from the germline V gene (reference sequence). This CDR3 has 16 amino acids. Trimming cost V 0 bases and J 2 bases, with 16 bases left between them. Here the CDR3 reads CAWSVARVKENYGYTF. The CDR3 DNA sequence: TGTGCCTGGAGTGTAGCCAGGGTAAAGGAAAACTATGGCTACACCTTC.

The J gene is TRBJ2-1, the V gene TRBV5-1; D remains ambiguous. This CDR3 contains 11 residues. The V gene lost 0 bases and the J gene lost 10 bases, with 5 bases spanning the gap. In germline, CDR1 is SGHRS, CDR2 YFSETQ. CDR3 coding DNA: TGCGCCAGCAGCTTGGAGACAGAGCAGTTCTTC. Its translation: CASSLETEQFF.

The gene calls are TRBV5-1 and TRBJ2-7; 8 bases fit TRBD1. Germline CDR1 SGHRS, CDR2 YFSETQ. This CDR3 region has 14 residues. V was clipped by 4 bases and J by 5 bases; unmatched bases: 8. The CDR3 nucleotides read TGCGCCAGCAGCCTACAGGGGGGCCAAGACGAGCAGTACTTC. Translation gives CASSLQGGQDEQYF.

The chain couples TRBV30 to TRBJ2-7; 7 nucleotides line up with TRBD2. The junction had 13 bases not matched to a gene; V was cut back by 6 bases and J by 5 bases. This CDR3 has 14 amino acids. Per the germline V gene, CDR1 is GTSNPN and CDR2 is SVGIG (reference sequence). Written as DNA, the CDR3 is TGTGCCTGTTGGGACCCGCGGGGGATCCACGAGCAGTACTTC. This encodes CACWDPRGIHEQYF.

This chain connects TRBV6-6 to TRBJ1-1; 7 bases line up with TRBD1. Per germline, CDR1 MNHNY and CDR2 SVGAGI (reference sequence). The CDR3 is 15 residues long. Trimming cost V 5 bases and J 4 bases; bases outside gene matches: 10. The CDR3 protein is CASSPRQGGGTEAFF. CDR3 nucleotide sequence: TGTGCCAGCAGTCCTCGACAGGGCGGTGGCACTGAAGCTTTCTTT.

This sequence joins TRBV9 and TRBJ2-7; 11 nucleotides match TRBD1. Germline loops: CDR1 SGDLS, CDR2 YYNGEE. The CDR3 consists of 14 residues. Trimming at V came to 4 bases and at J to 3 bases, leaving 3 bases not matched to a gene. The CDR3 protein is CASSRGTGGYEQYF. The CDR3 DNA reads as TGTGCCAGCAGCAGAGGGACAGGGGGCTACGAGCAGTACTTC.

The chain links TRBV9 to TRBJ1-1; 11 bases map to TRBD1. The CDR3 runs 15 residues. Germline V gene sequence: CDR1 SGDLS, CDR2 YYNGEE. The J segment lost 4 bases and the V segment lost 0 bases, leaving 2 bases of the junction unmatched. CDR3 coding DNA: TGTGCCAGCAGCGTAGGGACAGGGGGCGGCACTGAAGCTTTCTTT. This gives the protein CASSVGTGGGTEAFF.

V is TRBV10-2 and J is TRBJ1-5; D is ambiguous. This CDR3 is 15 amino acids long. Trimming took off 0 bases at V and 0 bases at J, with 6 bases between the two ends. Germline CDR1 WSHSY, CDR2 SAAADI. The CDR3 region has the DNA TGCGCCAGCAGTGAGTCCATCTATAGCAATCAGCCCCAGCATTTT. It yields the protein CASSESIYSNQPQHF.

The chain joins TRBV6-1 to TRBJ1-1; D is unresolved. V was trimmed by 7 bases and J by 0 bases, leaving 15 bases between them. Per germline, CDR1 MNHNS and CDR2 SASEGT. The CDR3 is 15 residues long. CDR3 amino acids: CASTARIAMNTEAFF. CDR3 bases: TGTGCCAGCACCGCGCGAATAGCCATGAACACTGAAGCTTTCTTT.

This sequence joins TRBV19 and TRBJ2-7, with D possibly being TRBD2 (5 bases). This CDR3 contains 13 residues. Deletions cut 5 bases from V and 6 bases from J, with 14 bases between. Germline CDR1 is LNHDA and CDR2 is SQIVND (reference sequence). CDR3 region: CASSERILAEQYF. CDR3 DNA: TGTGCCAGTAGTGAACGGATTCTAGCCGAGCAGTACTTC.

CDR3 bases: TGTGCCAGCAGCCAAGATCAGAGGAGCGCGTTGTTAGCTTTCTTT. Protein: CASSQDQRSALLAFF. The chain couples TRBV14 to TRBJ1-1; D remains unclear. The CDR3 is 15 amino acids. The germline V gene encodes CDR1 SGHDN and CDR2 FVKESK. V was shortened by 0 bases and J by 10 bases, with 18 bases between the two germline ends.

The chain joins TRBV6-1 to TRBJ2-2, with D maybe TRBD2 (7 bases). CDR1 and CDR2 from the germline V gene are MNHNS and SASEGT. The CDR3 totals 14 residues. Trimming took 6 bases from V and 10 from J, leaving 18 bases between them. The CDR3 coding sequence is TGTGCCAGCAGCCTTAAGGGGGGGGCGTCGGAGCTGTTTTTT. Translating gives CASSLKGGASELFF.

The genes are TRBV6-6 and TRBJ1-4; 9 nucleotides agree with TRBD1. V lost 2 bases and J lost 8; bases outside the gene matches: 6. Germline V gene sequence: CDR1 MNHNY, CDR2 SVGAGI (reference sequence). The CDR3 is 15 residues long. The CDR3 region is CASSYLQGAREKLFF. The CDR3 nucleotides read TGTGCCAGCAGTTACCTACAGGGGGCGAGAGAAAAACTGTTTTTT.

This clone was counted once. The V and J genes are TRBV7-2 and TRBJ2-5; 9 bases map to TRBD2. The ends lost 4 bases at V and 5 bases at J; junction bases unmatched: 8. Per germline, CDR1 SGHTA and CDR2 FQGNSA. The CDR3 has 15 amino acids. The CDR3 DNA reads as TGTGCCAGCAGCTCAGAGCGGGGGGCCGGGGAGACCCAGTACTTC. It encodes CASSSERGAGETQYF.

The chain links TRBV7-8 to TRBJ2-1; 12 positions match TRBD2. CDR1 and CDR2 from the germline V gene are SGHVS and FQNEAQ. The CDR3 length is 17 residues. The junction had 11 bases not matched to a gene; V was cut back by 6 bases and J by 5 bases. The CDR3 reads CASSTRLAGAPDNEQFF. The CDR3 DNA sequence: TGTGCCAGCAGTACCCGACTAGCGGGGGCGCCCGACAATGAGCAGTTCTTC.

This chain joins TRBV9 and TRBJ2-2; 13 positions agree with TRBD2. V trimming: 3 bases; J trimming: 1 base; junction bases outside the gene matches: 9. Germline V gives CDR1 SGDLS, CDR2 YYNGEE. The CDR3 loop spans 19 amino acids. CDR3 in DNA: TGTGCCAGCAGCGCGGGGAGGACTAGCGGGAGCAGGAACACCGGGGAGCTGTTTTTT. Its protein is CASSAGRTSGSRNTGELFF.

The rearrangement joins TRBV5-8 to TRBJ1-4; TRBD1 might be the D (5 bases). Germline assignment: CDR1 SGHTS and CDR2 YDEGEE. Trimming left V 4 bases short and J 3 bases short, with 10 bases between. There are 14 residues in the CDR3. CDR3 region: CASSGTLPNEKLFF. CDR3 in DNA: TGTGCCAGCAGCGGGACTCTCCCTAATGAAAAACTGTTTTTT.

The chain links TRBV7-8 to TRBJ1-2; tentatively, D is TRBD1 (5 bases). CDR3 length equals 17 residues. Germline-derived CDR1 and CDR2 are SGHVS and FQNEAQ. Trimming stripped 4 bases from V and 3 bases from J, with 21 bases between. CDR3 loop: CASSSNRRGRGYYGYTF. The CDR3 bases are TGTGCCAGCAGCTCCAACCGGCGGGGCCGGGGTTACTATGGCTACACCTTC. Full variable domain (missing parts from reference TRBV7-8 and TRBJ1-2): GAGVSQSPRYKVAKRGQDVALRCDPISGHVSLFWYQQALGQGPEFLTYFQNEAQLDKSGLPSDRFFAERPEGSVSTLKIQRTQQEDSAVYLCASSSNRRGRGYYGYTFGSGTRLTVV.

The V call is TRBV7-2, the J call TRBJ1-4; D perhaps matches TRBD1 (5 bases). Deletions cut 5 bases from V and 0 bases from J, with 13 bases between. Germline V gene sequence: CDR1 SGHTA, CDR2 FQGNSA. The CDR3 totals 16 residues. The CDR3 is CASSQRTGATNEKLFF. The CDR3 nucleotides are TGTGCCAGCAGCCAAAGAACAGGCGCAACTAATGAAAAACTGTTTTTT.

This clone has a single count. This chain connects TRBV5-1 to TRBJ2-7, with D perhaps TRBD1 (5 bases). The CDR3 is made up of 15 amino acids. The germline V gene encodes CDR1 SGHRS and CDR2 YFSETQ. V lost 1 base, J lost 0 bases, and 11 bases lay in between. The CDR3 coding sequence is TGCGCCAGCAGCTTGCGCCCCCAGGGCTCCTACGAGCAGTACTTC. Protein product: CASSLRPQGSYEQYF.

The V gene is TRBV5-1, the J gene TRBJ2-5; perhaps TRBD1 as D (6 bases). This CDR3 is 15 amino acids long. Germline CDR1 reads SGHRS; CDR2 reads YFSETQ. Trimming stripped 5 bases from V and 1 base from J, with 15 bases between. This CDR3 reads CASRPWTDRQETQYF. The CDR3 DNA sequence: TGCGCCAGCAGACCGTGGACAGACCGCCAAGAGACCCAGTACTTC.